These 23 T cell receptor beta chains originate from one sample sequenced in a study of blood T cell repertoires in COVID-19 (dated by TCRdb to the early 2020s). Library generation was performed with the immunoSEQ multiplex PCR assay. TCRdb retrieved this table from immuneACCESS and kept in-frame rearrangements only. Not all clones are present; in checked studies, unresolved V genes account for under half, and no reason is known for the remainder. Across this sample there are approximately 200,000 clones, with more than 75% seen only once. The ten largest clones represent roughly 6.2% of the sample. The sequenced material came from peripheral blood. The source is a man aged 55 to 70 who had recovered from COVID-19.

The chain uses TRBV11-2 and TRBJ1-4, with TRBD1 matching over 7 bases. Germline V gene sequence: CDR1 SGHAT, CDR2 FQNNGV. The CDR3 is 14 amino acids. V was pared by 1 base and J by 10 bases, with 6 bases of the junction left unmatched. This CDR3 is CASSLVGGEGKLFF. Written as DNA, the CDR3 is TGTGCCAGCAGCTTAGTAGGGGGCGAGGGAAAACTGTTTTTT. The complete variable domain, with remaining parts taken from reference TRBV11-2 and TRBJ1-4, reads EAGVAQSPRYKIIEKRQSVAFWCNPISGHATLYWYQQILGQGPKLLIQFQNNGVVDDSQLPKDRFSAERLKGVDSTLKIQPAKLEDSAVYLCASSLVGGEGKLFFGSGTQLSVL.

CDR3 loop: CASSLDTSSYNEQFF. For the CDR3, the DNA is TGCGCCAGCAGCTTGGACACGTCATCCTACAATGAGCAGTTCTTC. This chain joins TRBV5-1 and TRBJ2-1; D not resolved. The CDR3 totals 15 residues. Germline loops: CDR1 SGHRS, CDR2 YFSETQ. The V end lost 0 bases, the J end lost 1 base, and 8 bases lay between the germline ends.

The V and J genes are TRBV10-3 and TRBJ1-2; tentatively, D is TRBD1 (6 bases). Germline-derived CDR1 and CDR2 are ENHRY and SYGVKD. The CDR3 consists of 13 residues. V shed 4 bases and J shed 0 bases, with 6 bases lying between them. DNA of the CDR3: TGTGCCATCAGTGGGACAGCTAACTATGGCTACACCTTC. Translation gives CAISGTANYGYTF.

This chain connects TRBV7-2 to TRBJ1-2; no firm D call. The V gene lost 5 bases and the J gene lost 3 bases, with 13 bases spanning the gap. Germline V CDR1 and CDR2: SGHTA, FQGNSA. The CDR3 is made up of 14 amino acids. Here the CDR3 DNA reads TGTGCCAGCAGCCCTGGCATGAGCGACTATGGCTACACCTTC. Translating gives CASSPGMSDYGYTF.

This chain joins TRBV24-1 and TRBJ1-5; a weak D match, TRBD1 (6 bases). V was pared by 0 bases and J by 3 bases, with 20 bases between. Per the germline V gene, CDR1 is KGHDR and CDR2 is SFDVKD. There are 19 residues in the CDR3. The CDR3 loop is CATSDLIPAGTPYNQPQHF. As DNA, the CDR3 is TGTGCCACCAGTGATTTGATTCCAGCCGGGACACCGTACAATCAGCCCCAGCATTTT.

This sequence joins TRBV3-1 (or the pseudogene TRBV3-2) and TRBJ2-1, with D perhaps matching TRBD1 (6 bases). This CDR3 region has 16 residues. V lost 4 bases and J lost 7, with 20 bases in between. Germline lookup yields CDR1 LGHDT and CDR2 YNNKEL (reference sequence). CDR3 nucleotides: TGTGCCAGCAGCCGCGGCGTGGACAGTCCCCTTAATGAGCAGTTCTTC. This encodes CASSRGVDSPLNEQFF.

The chain employs TRBV19 and TRBJ2-5; D is unresolved. The CDR3 has 13 residues. The ends were cut back, 5 bases at V and 5 bases at J, with 12 bases in the middle. Germline V gene lookup returns CDR1 LNHDA and CDR2 SQIVND (reference sequence). CDR3 loop: CASSVQIRETQYF. The CDR3 DNA reads as TGTGCCAGTAGTGTACAGATTCGGGAGACCCAGTACTTC.

The chain employs TRBV9 and TRBJ1-6; 9 bases map to TRBD1. Germline lookup yields CDR1 SGDLS and CDR2 YYNGEE. V lost 4 bases and J lost 10; bases outside the gene matches: 6. The CDR3 contains 14 residues. DNA of the CDR3: TGTGCCAGCAGCATCGGGACAGGGTACTCACCCCTCCACTTT. This translates into CASSIGTGYSPLHF. The variable domain in full, completed from reference TRBV9 and TRBJ1-6, reads DSGVTQTPKHLITATGQRVTLRCSPRSGDLSVYWYQQSLDQGLQFLIQYYNGEERAKGNILERFSAQQFPDLHSELNLSSLELGDSALYFCASSIGTGYSPLHFGNGTRLTVT.

The V gene is TRBV5-6, the J gene TRBJ2-2; 10 bases are shared with TRBD2. CDR1 is SGHDT, CDR2 YYEEEE, per germline. V was pared by 4 bases and J by 11 bases, with 11 bases of the junction left unmatched. The CDR3 covers 15 residues. The CDR3, as DNA: TGTGCCAGCAGCCAAGGAGCGGGGGGGGCCCATGAGCTGTTTTTT. Encoded protein: CASSQGAGGAHELFF.

This clone is a singleton in its sample. J is TRBJ1-1 and V is TRBV19, with D maybe TRBD1 (6 bases). This CDR3 is 15 amino acids long. V was clipped by 6 bases and J by 0 bases, with 14 bases between them. Germline V CDR1 and CDR2: LNHDA, SQIVND (reference sequence). The CDR3 here is CASSGTISMNTEAFF. In nucleotides, the CDR3 is TGTGCCAGTAGCGGGACAATCTCCATGAACACTGAAGCTTTCTTT.

CDR3 DNA sequence: TGTGCCAGCAGCTTAGCCGACAGGGATAATTCACCCCTCCACTTT. This gives the protein CASSLADRDNSPLHF. The rearrangement uses TRBV7-9 and TRBJ1-6; 7 bases match TRBD1. The V segment lost 0 bases and the J segment 5 bases; nucleotides outside the gene matches: 1. Germline values: CDR1 SEHNR, CDR2 FQNEAQ (reference sequence). This CDR3 has 15 residues.

As for this clone: At one of its ends the junction is not consistent with the germline gene, which may arise from a read error. The chain links TRBV5-4 to TRBJ1-3, with 7 bases identical to TRBD1. The CDR3 loop spans 15 amino acids. Germline values: CDR1 SGHNT, CDR2 YYREEE (reference sequence). CDR3: CASSLGQTSGNTIYF. Written as DNA, the CDR3 is TGTGCCAGCAGTTTGGGACAGACCTCTGGAAACACCATATATTTT.

This clone has only one observation. The CDR3 region is CASSGPEGAYGYTF. CDR3 in DNA: TGTGCCAGCAGCGGCCCGGAGGGTGCCTATGGCTACACCTTC. The chain has TRBV5-4 and TRBJ1-2; D unresolved. V lost 4 bases, J lost 4 bases, and 14 bases lay in between. The length of the CDR3 is 14 residues. CDR1 SGHNT and CDR2 YYREEE come from the germline V gene (reference sequence).

The J gene is TRBJ2-1, the V gene TRBV7-9, with D possibly being TRBD2 (5 bases). Germline V gives CDR1 SEHNR, CDR2 FQNEAQ (reference sequence). CDR3 length: 12 residues. Trimming removed 11 bases from V and 7 bases from J, with 15 bases in between. The DNA for the CDR3 is TGTGCCTCCGCCTCAGCGGAAAATGAGCAGTTCTTC. It translates to CASASAENEQFF. Supplemented by reference TRBV7-9 and TRBJ2-1, the full variable domain reads DTGVSQNPRHKITKRGQNVTFRCDPISEHNRLYWYRQTLGQGPEFLTYFQNEAQLEKSRLLSDRFSAERPKGSFSTLEIQRTEQGDSAMYLCASASAENEQFFGPGTRLTVL.

The chain couples TRBV6-4 to TRBJ1-5; TRBD1 matches 8 bases. J was trimmed by 6 bases and V by 3 bases; bases with no gene match: 10. There are 16 residues in the CDR3. Germline V gene data show CDR1 as MRHNA and CDR2 as SNTAGT. CDR3 residues: CASSESGTGHGQPQHF. The CDR3 DNA reads as TGTGCCAGCAGTGAATCCGGGACAGGCCACGGTCAGCCCCAGCATTTT.

The J gene is TRBJ2-1, the V gene TRBV18; 9 positions agree with TRBD1. CDR3 length: 16 amino acids. With V trimmed by 3 bases and J by 2 bases, 5 bases remained unmatched. CDR1 is KGHSH and CDR2 is LQKENI in the germline V gene. CDR3 sequence reads: CASSPRTGDTYNEQFF. The CDR3 DNA sequence: TGTGCCAGCTCACCCCGGACAGGGGATACCTACAATGAGCAGTTCTTC.

This rearrangement joins TRBV30 to TRBJ2-7; 7 nucleotides agree with TRBD1. This CDR3 is built from 11 residues. The trim removed 5 bases at V and 2 bases at J, leaving 0 bases unmatched. Germline V CDR1 and CDR2: GTSNPN, SVGIG (reference sequence). CDR3 protein: CAWGTAYEQYF. The CDR3 DNA follows: TGTGCCTGGGGGACAGCCTACGAGCAGTACTTC.

This clone appeared a few times. This rearrangement joins TRBV27 to TRBJ2-2, with 7 positions matching TRBD2. Germline V gives CDR1 MNHEY, CDR2 SMNVEV (reference sequence). V lost 4 bases and J lost 8; bases outside the gene matches: 4. This CDR3 is 13 amino acids long. CDR3 residues: CASSSMGGGELFF. The CDR3 nucleotides are TGTGCCAGCAGTTCCATGGGAGGGGGGGAGCTGTTTTTT.

The chain joins TRBV24-1 to TRBJ1-5, with D hard to call. V was trimmed by 5 bases and J by 6 bases, leaving 13 bases between them. This CDR3 has 14 residues. The germline V gene has CDR1 KGHDR and CDR2 SFDVKD. CDR3 residues: CATSAKPRGQPQHF. DNA of the CDR3: TGTGCCACCAGTGCCAAACCCCGAGGTCAGCCCCAGCATTTT.

The chain has TRBV12-3 or TRBV12-4 and TRBJ1-2; maybe TRBD1 (5 bases). This CDR3 comprises 11 residues. The ends were cut back, 4 bases at V and 8 bases at J, with 8 bases in the middle. The CDR3 loop reads CASSSGNGYTF. The CDR3 nucleotides are TGTGCCAGCAGTTCAGGGAACGGCTACACCTTC.

The chain recombines TRBV12-3 or TRBV12-4 with TRBJ1-1; no definite D call. This CDR3 is built from 13 residues. The ends were cut back, 5 bases at V and 0 bases at J, with 7 bases in the middle. As DNA, the CDR3 is TGTGCCAGCAGTCTACGTCTGAACACTGAAGCTTTCTTT. It specifies CASSLRLNTEAFF.

This clone was recorded only once. The rearrangement uses TRBV12-5 and TRBJ2-3; D gene uncertain. The CDR3 has 11 amino acids. Trimming cost V 6 bases and J 5 bases, with 6 bases left between them. Germline CDR1 reads LGHNT; CDR2 reads FRNRAP. CDR3 protein: CASGTGDTQYF. The CDR3 DNA sequence: TGTGCTAGTGGGACGGGAGATACGCAGTATTTT. Full variable domain (rest looked up from reference TRBV12-5 and TRBJ2-3): DARVTQTPRHKVTEMGQEVTMRCQPILGHNTVFWYRQTMMQGLELLAYFRNRAPLDDSGMPKDRFSAEMPDATLATLKIQPSEPRDSAVYFCASGTGDTQYFGPGTRLTVL.

The V gene is TRBV4-1, the J gene TRBJ1-6; possibly TRBD1 for D (6 bases). Trimming left V 2 bases short and J 9 bases short, with 17 bases between. Germline CDR1 and CDR2: MGHRA and YSYEKL. The CDR3 contains 16 residues. The CDR3 reads CASSQFPARGRSPLHF. The CDR3 DNA reads as TGCGCCAGCAGCCAATTCCCCGCCAGGGGCCGTTCACCCCTCCACTTT.